What follows describes a single T cell receptor (beta chain). In its sample, this clonotype was seen a few times. The clone's antigen remains unknown. Base quality data are lacking; no much larger clone is found one base away. This specimen comes from a study of T cells in Graves' hyperthyroidism and ophthalmopathy (dated by TCRdb to about 2019). Notes on the research overall: Peripheral blood was sampled at the time of initial diagnosis, prior to any treatment. To identify distinguishing TCR V-J signatures, a discovery cohort of 100 or so patients was used, comprising roughly 45 with Graves' ophthalmopathy and 57 with stable Graves' hyperthyroidism. Thyroid tissue and blood T-cell repertoires from more than five Graves' hyperthyroidism patients were also compared in the study. Prospective prediction of ophthalmopathy was tested in an independent validation cohort of 18 to 20 hyperthyroidism patients and 15 to 17 patients who later progressed to ophthalmopathy. TCR Vbeta CDR3 sequencing of approximately 140 peripheral blood samples (more than 40 ophthalmopathy, 70 to 85 hyperthyroidism and around 17 progressor patients) is reported in the paper. The roughly 100 discovery patients were randomly split 7:3 into training and test sets. Following sampling, methimazole starting at 30 mg daily was given to hyperthyroidism patients, and high-dose intravenous methylprednisolone was given to ophthalmopathy patients. Study-wide conclusions, independent of this receptor: In validation, the model predicted progression to ophthalmopathy with roughly 70% sensitivity and roughly 72% specificity, a median of about 6.7 months before onset. Most expanded thyroid clonotypes (frequency above 0.001) were also detected in blood, a finding suggesting that blood repertoires may reflect thyroid immune responses. Ophthalmopathy was separated from stable hyperthyroidism by a 13 V-J signature model, with approximately 89% sensitivity and roughly 81% specificity obtained in cross-validation and 80%/75% obtained in testing. No statistical method was used to set the sample size in advance, and investigators knew the group allocation.

The TCR beta CDR3 regions were amplified from the RNA transcripts. For the first round of RT-PCR on the TCR CDR3, the HTBI primer set was used together with the Qiagen OneStep RT-PCR kit. Libraries were constructed in a second round of multiplex PCR, after which size selection and purification were performed. Libraries were sequenced paired-end with 100 bp reads on an Illumina HiSeq2000. In the original analysis: SOAPnuke was used to process the raw data, with reads discarded if the reads contained adapters or uncalled bases, had a mean Phred below 15, or lacked an exact constant-primer or identifier match. COPE v1.2.5 was used to merge the high-quality paired reads, and each unique nucleotide sequence was defined as a clonotype. MiTCR v1.1 was used to align clonotypes to the IMGT TRBV, TRBD and TRBJ reference segments. Analysis was restricted to V-J combinations with a frequency above 0.0001, which covered roughly 99% of repertoires. A TCS score was defined as the ratio of F50 (clonal expansion) to E x V (chaos), with BLOSUM62-based TCRdist applied between CDR3 peptides within each V-J. Welch's t-statistics and random forest reduced around 550 V-J features to 13, which were used in a naive Bayes classifier (R e1071). In TCRdb, the public reads were trimmed at Q25 with fastp and aligned with MiXCR, with productive beta chains retained. Each entry merges the rows of one CDR3 protein and shows their most common DNA and genes. Clone size and V and J calls follow TCRdb, not the original study. A total of around 600,000 distinct CDR3 sequences appear in this sample, about 14% of them only once. The ten biggest clones cover approximately 13% of the sample.

In the ophthalmopathy patients, disease was moderately to severely active, with a Clinical Activity Score of 3 or more, a NOSPECS grade of 4 or more, and a duration of less than 3 months. Patients with uncontrolled infections, other autoimmune diseases, pregnancy or lactation were excluded. Clinical symptoms, serum thyroxine and TRAb, thyroid ultrasound, and orbital computed tomography formed the basis for the diagnoses. PBMCs were separated from around 9.1 ml of fresh peripheral blood using Ficoll-Paque density gradient centrifugation. Total RNA was extracted using Trizol reagent, and RNA quality was assessed on an Agilent 2100 Bioanalyzer. The CDR1 and CDR2 encoded by the germline V gene (reference sequence) are MNHEY and SMNVEV. From the cysteine through the phenylalanine, the CDR3 covers 13 amino acids. The kept DNA is CDR3 alone, 39 bases in frame from the first base.

Sequences were obtained from blood. This chain joins TRBV27 to TRBJ2-7, with 7 bases in between that match TRBD1. The source of this sequence is a woman aged 45-65 years with Graves' ophthalmopathy. DNA sequence: TGTGGCTCGGGGACAGCGAGGTACTACGAGCAGTACTTC. Protein translation: CGSGTARYYEQYF.